This T cell receptor (delta chain) was sequenced during a study of Vδ1+ human thymocytes. This clone was counted only a few times. Its antigen is unknown. The sorted cells were CD3+ Vdelta1+ Vdelta2- thymocytes from alphabeta-depleted thymus. Germline lookup yields CDR1 TSWWSYY and CDR2 QGS. V shed 0 bases and J shed 4 bases, with 15 bases lying between them. CDR3 length equals 16 residues. Extracted RNA was reverse transcribed into cDNA. The CDR3 regions were amplified by multiplex PCR from V-gene primers to a constant-region primer. TCRdb re-processed the multiplex PCR reads via CATT. The data show 50,000 to 60,000 delta-chain clones, around 15% seen once. Study-wide results and caveats: In the thymus, TRG and TRD repertoires looked highly polyclonal with Gaussian CDR3 lengths. TRD repertoires were essentially private, unlike widely shared TRG clonotypes. Around a fifth of thymic delta-chain sequences were Vdelta2, with few Vdelta3, unlike blood Vdelta1+ controls. The authors advised highly purified populations and single-cell validation.

The sequence was obtained from a girl less than two years old who had congenital heart surgery. The V and J genes are TRDV1 and TRDJ1; possible D gene TRDD3, 5 bases. Sequenced material: Vdelta1+ gamma-delta thymocytes from the thymus. Indicated subset: FACS-sorted CD3+ TCRalphabeta- TCRVdelta1+ TCRVdelta2- thymocytes. CDR3 sequence: CALGELVGLGFDKLIF. The CDR3 DNA follows: TGTGCTCTTGGGGAACTTGTGGGGCTGGGCTTCGATAAACTCATCTTT.